The sequence of this T cell receptor (beta chain) was determined in a study of shared clonotypes between healthy human individuals. Using immunoSEQ multiplex PCR, the repertoire was profiled, and TCRdb retains in-frame clones only, with some absent. There are 760,000 or so clones in the sample; roughly 96% occur only once, and about 0.21% lies in the top ten. Per the germline V gene, CDR1 is SGHAT and CDR2 is FQNNGV. The length of the CDR3 is 15 residues. Trimming stripped 0 bases from V and 0 bases from J, with 9 bases between. Positive CCR7 selection of CD45RO-negative cells yielded the naive CD8 cells, and terminally differentiated effector memory CD45RA+ cells were excluded.

The sequence was collected from a man aged 25-45 years in good health. The specimen sequenced was naive CD8+ T cells sorted from blood. The chain combines TRBV11-2 with TRBJ2-7, with unresolved D. CDR3 nucleotides: TGTGCCAGCAGCTTAGAACTGGCAACCTCCTACGAGCAGTACTTC. This sequence encodes CASSLELATSYEQYF.